This TCR beta chain was identified in a study of T cell responses to AZD1222 COVID-19 vaccine. Remarks on this clone: The target antigen is unknown.

The method was immunoSEQ multiplex PCR; TCRdb's version includes in-frame clones alone and lacks a portion of them. The sample has some 140,000 clones, roughly 90% seen once; the top ten hold 2.5% to 4%. Trimming took off 5 bases at V and 8 bases at J, with 18 bases between the two ends. Germline V gives CDR1 MDHEN, CDR2 SYDVKM. This CDR3 region has 14 residues. Notes on the study in general: As reported, nearly half of all spike-specific TCRs target variant regions that are unmutated.

This chain links TRBV28 with TRBJ1-2; D is perhaps TRBD1 (5 bases). Sequencing was performed on peripheral blood, taken on day 0 of AZD1222 vaccination. This clonotype was obtained from an adult in good health. CDR3 DNA sequence: TGTGCCAGCAGTCCCCTCACCGACAGCCTCGGCTACACCTTC. Encoded protein: CASSPLTDSLGYTF.